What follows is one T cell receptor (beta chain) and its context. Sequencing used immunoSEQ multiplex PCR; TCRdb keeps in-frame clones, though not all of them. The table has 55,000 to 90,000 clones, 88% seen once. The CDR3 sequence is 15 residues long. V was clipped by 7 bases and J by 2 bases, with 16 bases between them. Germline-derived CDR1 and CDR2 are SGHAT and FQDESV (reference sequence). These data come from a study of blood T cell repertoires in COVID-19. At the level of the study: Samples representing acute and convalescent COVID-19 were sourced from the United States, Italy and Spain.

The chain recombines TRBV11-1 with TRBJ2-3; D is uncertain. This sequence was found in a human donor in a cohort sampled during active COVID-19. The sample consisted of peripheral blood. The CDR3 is CASTPLRGYTDTQYF. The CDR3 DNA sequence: TGTGCCAGCACCCCCCTTCGCGGCTACACAGATACGCAGTATTTT.